The 23 T cell receptor beta chains below were found in one sample sequenced in a study of ipilimumab plus nivolumab after autologous stem cell transplantation. Method: immunoSEQ multiplex PCR; TCRdb's copy keeps in-frame clones and lacks some. The sample contains 17,000 or so clones, over 60% of which appear only once. The material was PBMCs, obtained in a trial of ipilimumab plus nivolumab as post-transplant consolidation. The receptors stem from a male donor with diffuse large B-cell lymphoma.

The chain links TRBV6-1 to TRBJ1-5; 7 bases are a match to TRBD1. CDR3 length: 16 amino acids. V was clipped by 4 bases and J by 0 bases; unmatched bases: 6. The germline V gene has CDR1 MNHNS and CDR2 SASEGT. The CDR3 sequence: CASSGRDSLSNQPQHF. The DNA for the CDR3 is TGTGCCAGCAGTGGCCGGGACAGTCTTAGCAATCAGCCCCAGCATTTT.

The chain joins TRBV28 to TRBJ1-6, with D unresolved. The CDR3 is made up of 13 amino acids. The V end was cut by 3 bases, the J end by 8 bases, with 8 bases between. CDR1 MDHEN and CDR2 SYDVKM come from the germline V gene. CDR3 DNA sequence: TGTGCCAGCAGTTTTCAGGAGGATTCACCCCTCCACTTT. Translating gives CASSFQEDSPLHF.

The chain couples TRBV2 to TRBJ2-7, with a weak D call TRBD2 (6 bases). Germline CDR1 SNHLY, CDR2 FYNNEI. The V and J ends lost 7 bases and 5 bases respectively, with 15 bases between them. The CDR3 length is 13 residues. The CDR3 sequence is CASTGLGGNEQYF. DNA for the CDR3: TGTGCCAGCACCGGACTGGGGGGAAACGAGCAGTACTTC.

This rearrangement joins TRBV7-9 to TRBJ1-2, with 7 bases matching TRBD1. Losses at the gene ends were 5 bases for V and 8 bases for J; bases not matched to a gene: 8. The CDR3 is 13 residues long. Germline CDR1 and CDR2: SEHNR and FQNEAQ (reference sequence). The DNA for the CDR3 is TGTGCCAGCAGCCCAGGACAGGCTCGGGGCTACACCTTC. Encoded protein: CASSPGQARGYTF.

The chain recombines TRBV6-6 with TRBJ1-5; D is undetermined. V lost 5 bases to trimming and J lost 0 bases, with 11 bases between them. Germline V gene lookup returns CDR1 MNHNY and CDR2 SVGAGI (reference sequence). There are 15 residues in the CDR3. The CDR3: CASSRYSDSNQPQHF. The CDR3 region has the DNA TGTGCCAGCAGTCGATACAGCGATAGCAATCAGCCCCAGCATTTT.

This chain joins TRBV7-6 and TRBJ1-1; D gene ambiguous. V was cut by 1 base and J by 0 bases, with 3 bases left in between. Germline V CDR1 and CDR2: SGHVS, FNYEAQ. The CDR3 covers 13 residues. The CDR3 region has the DNA TGTGCCAGCAGCTTAGACATGAACACTGAAGCTTTCTTT. It yields the protein CASSLDMNTEAFF.

Comments on this clone: Other DNA sequences in this sample translate to the same CDR3. This chain uses TRBV10-1 with TRBJ2-3; TRBD1 matches 7 bases. Germline V CDR1 and CDR2: WNHNN, SYGVQD (reference sequence). This CDR3 has 14 amino acids. V dropped 6 bases and J dropped 0; count of bases not matched to a gene: 3. In DNA form, the CDR3 reads TGCGCCAGCAGCCGGGACAGCAGCACAGATACGCAGTATTTT. This encodes CASSRDSSTDTQYF.

This clone was found once. The rearrangement uses TRBV9 and TRBJ2-7; D is perhaps TRBD2 (5 bases). CDR1 SGDLS and CDR2 YYNGEE come from the germline V gene. The CDR3 sequence is 14 residues long. Between the trimmed V and J ends, which lost 1 base and 5 bases, there was a span of 13 bases. This chain's CDR3 is CASSVTSRADEQYF. CDR3 nucleotide sequence: TGTGCCAGCAGCGTAACATCGCGAGCGGACGAGCAGTACTTC.

The chain is built from TRBV4-1 and TRBJ2-2; D might be TRBD1 (7 bases). The CDR3 is 16 residues long. V shed 0 bases and J shed 6 bases, with 14 bases lying between them. In germline, CDR1 is MGHRA, CDR2 YSYEKL. CDR3 sequence (DNA): TGCGCCAGCAGCCAAGATGGCTCAGGGGGGTCCGGGGAGCTGTTTTTT. Its translation is CASSQDGSGGSGELFF.

This chain uses TRBV7-8 with TRBJ2-3, with D unclear. This CDR3 is built from 13 residues. The germline CDR1 and CDR2 sequences are SGHVS and FQNEAQ. V shed 2 bases and J shed 5 bases, with 8 bases lying between them. Written as DNA, the CDR3 is TGTGCCAGCAGCTTATTTCGTAGAGATACGCAGTATTTT. Its protein product is CASSLFRRDTQYF.

The rearrangement joins TRBV7-9 to TRBJ2-2; 8 bases line up with TRBD2. The CDR3 sequence is 16 residues long. CDR1 is SEHNR and CDR2 is FQNEAQ in the germline V gene (reference sequence). Trimming took 1 base from V and 5 from J; bases not matched to a gene: 6. The CDR3 DNA follows: TGTGCCAGCAGCTTAGACGCGGGAGGTATAACCGGGGAGCTGTTTTTT. Translated, it gives CASSLDAGGITGELFF.

V and J are TRBV7-6 and TRBJ1-3; no clear D. This CDR3 has 14 residues. Trimming removed 3 bases at V and 1 base at J, with 7 bases between. CDR1 and CDR2 from the germline V gene are SGHVS and FNYEAQ. The DNA of the CDR3 is TGTGCCAGCAGCTTTATGGAATCTGGAAACACCATATATTTT. This translates into CASSFMESGNTIYF.

This chain joins TRBV5-1 and TRBJ2-4; perhaps TRBD1 as D (5 bases). Germline values: CDR1 SGHRS, CDR2 YFSETQ. The CDR3 contains 14 residues. V lost 1 base and J 7 bases, leaving 12 bases between the germline ends. This CDR3 reads CASSLTAGKNIQYF. The CDR3 nucleotides read TGCGCCAGCAGCTTGACCGCAGGGAAGAACATTCAGTACTTC.

The chain is built from TRBV27 and TRBJ2-1, with TRBD2 matching 10 bases. The germline CDR1 and CDR2 sequences are MNHEY and SMNVEV (reference sequence). V lost 5 bases and J lost 1; bases outside the gene matches: 2. The CDR3 has 15 residues. The CDR3 reads CASSKREGSYNEQFF. The CDR3 DNA reads TGTGCCAGCAGTAAGCGGGAGGGTTCCTACAATGAGCAGTTCTTC.

This rearrangement joins TRBV4-2 to TRBJ2-3; 8 nucleotides match TRBD2. The germline gives CDR1 LGHNA, CDR2 YNFKEQ. The trim removed 0 bases at V and 5 bases at J, leaving 7 bases unmatched. There are 16 residues in the CDR3. The CDR3 region is CASSQDSGGPRDTQYF. The CDR3 DNA sequence: TGTGCCAGCAGCCAAGATTCGGGAGGGCCTCGAGATACGCAGTATTTT.

The gene calls are TRBV4-1 and TRBJ1-2, with D hard to call. V dropped 1 base and J dropped 6 bases, with 6 bases sitting between them. Germline V gene data show CDR1 as MGHRA and CDR2 as YSYEKL. This CDR3 contains 12 residues. DNA of the CDR3: TGCGCCAGCAGCCAAGGGGCAGATGGCTACACCTTC. Translating gives CASSQGADGYTF.

The chain employs TRBV9 and TRBJ1-1; possibly TRBD1 for D (5 bases). This CDR3 is 14 amino acids long. The germline V gene encodes CDR1 SGDLS and CDR2 YYNGEE. Trimming took off 4 bases at V and 2 bases at J, with 12 bases between the two ends. In DNA, the CDR3 is TGTGCCAGCAGCTACGACAGCGGTAACACTGAAGCTTTCTTT. Protein: CASSYDSGNTEAFF.

V usage is TRBV2 and J usage is TRBJ2-6; D ambiguous. The CDR3 length is 14 residues. Germline V lookup: CDR1 SNHLY, CDR2 FYNNEI. Trimming took 4 bases from V and 0 from J, leaving 4 bases between them. Here the CDR3 reads CASSGLSGANVLTF. CDR3 nucleotide sequence: TGTGCCAGCAGTGGGCTCTCTGGGGCCAACGTCCTGACTTTC.

The chain joins TRBV5-6 to TRBJ2-5, with D maybe TRBD2 (7 bases). Near its end, the DNA agrees better with TRBJ2-7, so the J call may be wrong. Germline loops: CDR1 SGHDT, CDR2 YYEEEE. The CDR3 spans 12 residues. DNA of the CDR3: TGTGCCAGCAGCTGGGGGGGGCGCGAGCAGTACTTC. As protein: CASSWGGREQYF.

This clone was detected a few times. The chain couples TRBV29-1 to TRBJ1-4; 9 positions match TRBD1. The J segment lost 7 bases and the V segment lost 6 bases, leaving 9 bases of the junction unmatched. The CDR3 extends over 14 amino acids. Germline V gene data show CDR1 as SQVTM and CDR2 as ANQGSEA. The CDR3 spells CSVSQGAESEKLFF. For the CDR3, the DNA is TGCAGCGTATCACAGGGGGCCGAAAGTGAAAAACTGTTTTTT.

The chain combines TRBV7-8 with TRBJ1-1; TRBD1 matches at 8 bases. V lost 5 bases, J lost 5 bases, and 7 bases stayed unmatched. The germline V gene encodes CDR1 SGHVS and CDR2 FQNEAQ. The CDR3 is made up of 14 amino acids. Here the CDR3 DNA reads TGTGCCAGCAGCCCTACAGGGGGGAGGACTGAAGCTTTCTTT. It is translated as CASSPTGGRTEAFF.

This clone has a handful of counts. The J gene is TRBJ1-2, the V gene TRBV9; D not resolved. The CDR3 is 12 residues long. Germline V CDR1 and CDR2: SGDLS, YYNGEE. V lost 4 bases to trimming and J lost 8 bases, with 12 bases between them. This CDR3 reads CASSLGSGGYTF. CDR3 coding DNA: TGTGCCAGCAGCCTGGGTAGCGGCGGCTACACCTTC.

This sequence joins TRBV6-5 and TRBJ2-1, with 9 bases fitting TRBD1. J was trimmed by 6 bases and V by 5 bases; bases with no gene match: 8. The CDR3 loop spans 15 amino acids. Germline V CDR1 and CDR2: MNHEY, SVGAGI. CDR3 region: CASSVTGGNFNEQFF. CDR3 nucleotides: TGTGCCAGCAGTGTGACAGGGGGGAACTTCAATGAGCAGTTCTTC.